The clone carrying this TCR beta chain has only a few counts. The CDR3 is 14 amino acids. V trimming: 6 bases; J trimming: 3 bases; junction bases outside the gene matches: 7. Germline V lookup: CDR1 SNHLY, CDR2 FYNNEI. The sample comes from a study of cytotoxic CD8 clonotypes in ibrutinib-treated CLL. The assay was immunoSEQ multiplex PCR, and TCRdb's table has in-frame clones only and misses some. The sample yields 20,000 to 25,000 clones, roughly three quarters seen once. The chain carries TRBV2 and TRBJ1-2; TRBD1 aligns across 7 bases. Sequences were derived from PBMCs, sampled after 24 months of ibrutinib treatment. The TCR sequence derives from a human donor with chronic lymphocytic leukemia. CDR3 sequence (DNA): TGTGCCAGCAGGGGGGAGGGGGCTTACTATGGCTACACCTTC. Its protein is CASRGEGAYYGYTF. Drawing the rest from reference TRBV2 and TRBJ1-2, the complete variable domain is EPEVTQTPSHQVTQMGQEVILRCVPISNHLYFYWYRQILGQKVEFLVSFYNNEISEKSEIFDDQFSVERPDGSNFTLKIRSTKLEDSAMYFCASRGEGAYYGYTFGSGTRLTVV.